This T cell receptor beta chain was identified in a study of T cell changes during pregnancy in multiple sclerosis. Sequenced by immunoSEQ multiplex PCR; TCRdb stores in-frame clones only, minus some. The sample shows approximately 93,000 clones, 75% to 95% of them seen only once. This sequence originates from a female donor with multiple sclerosis, enrolled in a pregnancy study. The sample consisted of peripheral blood, taken before pregnancy.

CDR3 in DNA: TGTGCCACCAGCCGCCCGGGACAGGGAACCTACGAGCAGTACTTC. Protein: CATSRPGQGTYEQYF. The V gene is TRBV15, the J gene TRBJ2-7; TRBD1 agrees at 9 bases. Germline values: CDR1 LNHNV, CDR2 YYDKDF (reference sequence). V was pared by 5 bases and J by 2 bases, with 7 bases of the junction left unmatched. There are 15 residues in the CDR3.